These 6 T cell receptor beta chains originate from one sample sequenced in a study of shared clonotypes between healthy human individuals. TCRdb's copy holds only in-frame clones and misses some; the assay was immunoSEQ multiplex PCR. The table shows over a million clones, with roughly 96% occurring only once. Sample: naive CD4+ T cells sorted from blood. Described subset: CD45RA+ positively selected. The source is a man between 25 and 39 years old in good health.

The table lists this clone with a count of one. J is TRBJ2-6 and V is TRBV4-3, with 7 bases matching TRBD2. Germline V gene data show CDR1 as LGHNA and CDR2 as YSLEER. V lost 4 bases to trimming and J lost 2 bases; unmatched junction nucleotides: 11. The CDR3 is 18 amino acids. This CDR3 reads CASSPEPLAMTGANVLTF. The CDR3, as DNA: TGCGCCAGCAGCCCAGAGCCACTAGCGATGACTGGGGCCAACGTCCTGACTTTC.

This clone was detected once. V is TRBV9 and J is TRBJ1-1; D gene uncertain. This CDR3 comprises 13 residues. Germline loops: CDR1 SGDLS, CDR2 YYNGEE. The ends were cut back, 0 bases at V and 8 bases at J, with 11 bases in the middle. The CDR3 DNA follows: TGTGCCAGCAGCGTAGGCCCGGGAACCGAAGCTTTCTTT. This translates into CASSVGPGTEAFF.

The rearrangement joins TRBV18 to TRBJ2-1; 9 bases map to TRBD2. Trimming took 3 bases from V and 7 from J; bases not matched to a gene: 13. The CDR3 sequence is 17 residues long. Per germline, CDR1 KGHSH and CDR2 LQKENI. CDR3 in DNA: TGTGCCAGCTCACCCACATTGACTAGCGGACGTGGGAATGAGCAGTTCTTC. Its translation: CASSPTLTSGRGNEQFF.

V usage is TRBV9 and J usage is TRBJ1-5; weak D call: TRBD1 (5 bases). This CDR3 region has 15 residues. V lost 0 bases, J lost 6 bases, and 13 bases lay in between. CDR1 is SGDLS and CDR2 is YYNGEE in the germline V gene. The CDR3 here is CASSVDERGSQPQHF. The CDR3 bases are TGTGCCAGCAGCGTAGACGAAAGGGGAAGTCAGCCCCAGCATTTT. The full variable domain, completed using reference TRBV9 and TRBJ1-5, is DSGVTQTPKHLITATGQRVTLRCSPRSGDLSVYWYQQSLDQGLQFLIQYYNGEERAKGNILERFSAQQFPDLHSELNLSSLELGDSALYFCASSVDERGSQPQHFGDGTRLSIL.

This clone was counted only a few times. The V and J genes are TRBV2 and TRBJ2-1; D gene unclear. Germline V CDR1 and CDR2: SNHLY, FYNNEI. Between the trimmed V and J ends, which lost 1 base and 15 bases, there was a span of 10 bases. The CDR3 is 11 residues long. In DNA, the CDR3 is TGTGCCAGCAGTGAAGGACCCGCACCGTTCTTC. Amino acid sequence: CASSEGPAPFF.

The chain is built from TRBV28 and TRBJ1-1, with a weak D call TRBD1 (5 bases). V lost 8 bases and J 3 bases, leaving 19 bases between the germline ends. Per germline, CDR1 MDHEN and CDR2 SYDVKM. The CDR3 is 15 amino acids. For the CDR3, the DNA is TGTGCCAGCGGACTTACAGGCCCCCCGCACACTGAAGCTTTCTTT. Amino acid sequence: CASGLTGPPHTEAFF.